Listed below are T cell receptor beta chains from one sample, sequenced in a study of cytomegalovirus exposure and HLA in healthy donors. The data were produced by immunoSEQ multiplex PCR, yet TCRdb's version contains in-frame clones alone and is incomplete. The table lists 65,000 to 90,000 clones, around 75% of them singletons, with 9.5% to 15% in the top ten. The sequenced material came from PBMCs. Receptors were obtained from a man aged 70 or older in good health and CMV-seronegative. Each CDR3 is given with its conserved first and last residue. The D gene is left open where the match is weak. Clone size is given for some rows only: seen once, a few or many times, or a class if the clone is expanded.

D	J	size	V	DNA	CDR3
TRBD1	TRBJ2-1	.	TRBV7-2	TGTGCCAGCAGCCGACAGGGGAATGAGCAGTTCTTC	CASSRQGNEQFF
TRBD2	TRBJ2-3	.	TRBV6-5	TGTGCCAGCAGTTCAGGGACTAGCGGCACAGATACGCAGTATTTT	CASSSGTSGTDTQYF
.	TRBJ1-6	.	TRBV5-4	TGTGCCAGCAGCCGTCAAACAGGGTCGGATTCACCCCTCCACTTT	CASSRQTGSDSPLHF
TRBD1	TRBJ1-1	.	TRBV20-1	TGCAGTGCTAGGGACAGGGTTTTGGCTTTCTTT	CSARDRVLAFF
TRBD1	TRBJ2-6	.	TRBV19	TGTGCCAGGCGACAGGGTAGTCGCTCTGGGGCCAACGTCCTGACTTTC	CARRQGSRSGANVLTF
TRBD2	TRBJ2-4	few	TRBV30	TGTGCCTGGAGGGGAGCGGGAGGGCCCAAAAACATTCAGTACTTC	CAWRGAGGPKNIQYF
.	TRBJ2-1	.	TRBV4-3	TGCGCCAGCAGCCAGGACAGCTACAATGAGCAGTTCTTC	CASSQDSYNEQFF
.	TRBJ1-6	.	TRBV6-5	TGTGCCAGCAGTTCGATCCAGAATTCACCCCCCCACTTT	CASSSIQNSPPHF
.	TRBJ1-1	few	TRBV7-9	TGTGCCAGCAGCTTAGGGACAGTGAACACTGAAGCTTTCTTT	CASSLGTVNTEAFF
.	TRBJ1-1	few	TRBV4-3	TGCGCCAGCAGCCAAGGCTCGTTCTACAGACCGAACACTGAAGCTTTCTTT	CASSQGSFYRPNTEAFF
TRBD1	TRBJ1-1	.	TRBV18	TGTGCCAGCTCACCACAGGGACAGGGTTCGGGCACTGAAGCTTTCTTT	CASSPQGQGSGTEAFF
.	TRBJ1-1	.	TRBV18	TGTGCCAGCTCACCACTGGGCGGGGTAGCTTTCTTT	CASSPLGGVAFF
.	TRBJ1-1	.	TRBV10-2	TGCGCCAGCAGCCTCGAGGGGGGGGGCACAGAAGCTTTCTTT	CASSLEGGGTEAFF
.	TRBJ1-1	.	TRBV9	TGTGCCAGCAGCGTAGGGGGGAGGGGGGCCGAAGCTTTCTTT	CASSVGGRGAEAFF
TRBD2	TRBJ2-7	.	TRBV30	TGTGCCTGGAGTGTCGGGACTAGCGGGATCGGCGAGCAGTACTTC	CAWSVGTSGIGEQYF
TRBD2	TRBJ2-7	.	TRBV9	TGTGCCAGCAGCCCGAGGTTGGCTAGCGGGAGCTACGAGCAGTACTTC	CASSPRLASGSYEQYF
.	TRBJ2-7	.	TRBV28	TGTGCCAGCAGTTTACCCAGCGTGGACGAGCAGTACTTC	CASSLPSVDEQYF
TRBD1	TRBJ1-6	.	TRBV7-2	TGTGCCAGCAGCCGGTCGGGACAGCGATATAATTCACCCCTCCACTTT	CASSRSGQRYNSPLHF
.	TRBJ1-3	.	TRBV30	TGTGCCTGGAGTGTACGGGGAAACACCATATATTTT	CAWSVRGNTIYF
.	TRBJ2-3	few	TRBV6-5	TGTGCCAGCGGGAGGGGGGATCGGGCAGATACGCAGTATTTT	CASGRGDRADTQYF
.	TRBJ2-7	few	TRBV21-1	TGTGCCAGCAGCAAATGGGGCAGAACCTACGAGCAGTACTTC	CASSKWGRTYEQYF
TRBD2	TRBJ2-1	.	TRBV4-3	TGCGCCAGCAGCCAAGAACCTAGCGGGAGTCCGAAAGAGCAGTTCTTC	CASSQEPSGSPKEQFF
.	TRBJ1-6	once	TRBV5-4	TGTGCCAGCAGCTTGGTCTCGGTGAATTCACCCCTCCACTTT	CASSLVSVNSPLHF
TRBD1	TRBJ2-7	once	TRBV9	TGTGCCAGCAGCGTATTAGGGGGCGCGGCGTACGAGCAGTACTTC	CASSVLGGAAYEQYF
.	TRBJ1-2	.	TRBV7-9	TGTTCCAGCAGCTTAGAGGAGACAGTCACGGCTAACTATGGCTACACCTTC	CSSSLEETVTANYGYTF
.	TRBJ2-7	.	TRBV7-9	TGTGCCAGCAGCTCCCATTACGAGCAGTACTTC	CASSSHYEQYF
.	TRBJ2-5	.	TRBV11-2	TGTGCCAGCAGCTCACAGGGTTATGAGACCCAGTACTTC	CASSSQGYETQYF
TRBD2	TRBJ2-3	.	TRBV2	TGTGCCAGCAGTTTCGGACTAGCGGGAGCAGCAGATACGCAGTATTTT	CASSFGLAGAADTQYF
TRBD2	TRBJ2-1	.	TRBV5-1	TGCGCCAGCAGCTCCGGGAGGAATGAGCAGTTCTTC	CASSSGRNEQFF
TRBD1	TRBJ2-1	.	TRBV4-1	TGCGCCAGCAGCCCGGCGGGACAGGGTGTTTACAATGAGCAGTTCTTC	CASSPAGQGVYNEQFF
TRBD2	TRBJ2-5	.	TRBV7-2	TGTGCCAGCAGCTTTAGTTGGACTAGCGGGGGAGTAGAGACCCAGTACTTC	CASSFSWTSGGVETQYF
.	TRBJ2-1	.	TRBV6-1	TGTGCCAGCATTCTGGACAGTTGGTTAAAAAATGAGCAGTTCTTC	CASILDSWLKNEQFF
.	TRBJ2-5	.	TRBV6-1	TGTGCCAGCAGTGAGGGCCCGACGGGGGAGGAGACCCAGTACTTC	CASSEGPTGEETQYF
TRBD2	TRBJ2-3	medium-sized	TRBV7-2	TGTGCCAGCAGCTTAACCTATGGCACGGGGGGAGATACGCAGTATTTT	CASSLTYGTGGDTQYF
TRBD1	TRBJ2-3	.	TRBV6-5	TGTGCCAGCAGAACAGGGGAAAGCACAGATACGCAGTATTTT	CASRTGESTDTQYF
TRBD2	TRBJ2-1	.	TRBV7-9	TGTGCCAGCAGCTCGACTAGCGGGTACGAGCAGTTCTTC	CASSSTSGYEQFF
.	TRBJ2-2	.	TRBV9	TGTGCCAGCAGCTTCAATCCCGGCGGGGCTAGCGATACCGGGGAGCTGTTTTTT	CASSFNPGGASDTGELFF
.	TRBJ2-7	.	TRBV11-2	TGTGCCAGCAGCTTAGTTGCGGCAGGGGTCCTTTTTGAGCAGTACTTC	CASSLVAAGVLFEQYF
TRBD1	TRBJ2-5	.	TRBV7-9	TGTGCCAGCAGCAAGCACCTCGGACAGGGGGATTTGGAGACCCAGTACTTC	CASSKHLGQGDLETQYF
TRBD1	TRBJ2-2	once	TRBV7-2	TGTGCCAGCAGCTCACAGGGGGCCCTGGGAGGGGAGCTGTTTTTT	CASSSQGALGGELFF
TRBD2	TRBJ2-3	.	TRBV5-1	TGCGCCAGCAGCCTCGTAGTAGCGGGGGGGCAAACAGATACGCAGTATTTT	CASSLVVAGGQTDTQYF
TRBD2	TRBJ2-3	.	TRBV7-2	TGTGCCAGCAGCCCCCAGGGACTAGGAGCAGATACGCAGTATTTT	CASSPQGLGADTQYF
.	TRBJ1-2	.	TRBV6-1	TGTGCCAGCAGCGTAGACAGTCTCCTCTATGGCTACACCTTC	CASSVDSLLYGYTF
TRBD2	TRBJ2-2	.	TRBV4-3	TGCGCCAGCAGCCAAGACCCCCCACTAGCGGGGGGGTCTACCGGGGAGCTGTTTTTT	CASSQDPPLAGGSTGELFF
TRBD1	TRBJ2-7	.	TRBV5-1	TGCGCCAGCAGCTCTGAGGACAGGGCTACCTACGAGCAGTACTTC	CASSSEDRATYEQYF
.	TRBJ2-7	.	TRBV5-1	TGCGCCAGCAGCTTGGCAGTGGGCACCTCCTACGAGCAGTACTTC	CASSLAVGTSYEQYF
TRBD1	TRBJ2-5	.	TRBV7-8	TGTGCCAGCAGCTCGGGACAGGGCCCTAGAGAGACCCAGTACTTC	CASSSGQGPRETQYF
.	TRBJ2-5	.	TRBV6-5	TGTGCCAGCAGCTCTAGATTGGAGACCCAGTACTTC	CASSSRLETQYF
.	TRBJ2-7	.	TRBV15	TGTGCCACCAGCAGAGATCAGGGCAGTTTCTACGAGCAGTACTTC	CATSRDQGSFYEQYF
TRBD1	TRBJ1-5	once	TRBV28	TGTGCCAGCAGTCCAGCGACAGGGGCTGGGTATCAGCCCCAGCATTTT	CASSPATGAGYQPQHF
.	TRBJ2-1	once	TRBV18	TGTGCCAGCTCACCCGATAGCGGTGAGCAGTTCTTC	CASSPDSGEQFF
TRBD1	TRBJ1-3	few	TRBV7-6	TGTGCCAGCAGCTTAGTTGGGACAGGGGTCGTCTCTGGAAACACCATATATTTT	CASSLVGTGVVSGNTIYF
.	TRBJ1-5	.	TRBV4-3	TGCGCCAGCAGCCAAGTCGAGAATCAGCCCCAGCATTTT	CASSQVENQPQHF
.	TRBJ1-2	few	TRBV11-3	TGTGCCAGCAGCTTAGTGCTAGGAGGCTACACCTTC	CASSLVLGGYTF
.	TRBJ2-5	.	TRBV2	TGTGCCAGCAGTGGGGTTCAGGGGATCCAAGAGACTCAGTACTTC	CASSGVQGIQETQYF